A single sample is the source of the 5 T cell receptor beta chains below, sequenced in a study of cytomegalovirus exposure and HLA in healthy donors. Some clones are missing from TCRdb's copy, which holds only in-frame ones; the method was immunoSEQ multiplex PCR. The sample includes more than 250,000 clones, 75% to 90% seen only once; the top ten take under 0.85%. Material for sequencing was PBMCs. The receptors come from a woman aged 18 to 35 in good health and CMV-seronegative.

J is TRBJ1-5 and V is TRBV28; the D gene is possibly TRBD1 (6 bases). Germline loops: CDR1 MDHEN, CDR2 SYDVKM. V was pared by 4 bases and J by 8 bases, with 15 bases between. This CDR3 spans 14 amino acids. The CDR3 loop reads CASSSGTPLEPQHF. CDR3 DNA: TGTGCCAGCAGTTCCGGGACACCTCTGGAGCCCCAGCATTTT. The full variable domain, its missing parts supplied by reference TRBV28 and TRBJ1-5, is DVKVTQSSRYLVKRTGEKVFLECVQDMDHENMFWYRQDPGLGLRLIYFSYDVKMKEKGDIPEGYSVSREKKERFSLILESASTNQTSMYLCASSSGTPLEPQHFGDGTRLSIL.

The rearrangement joins TRBV15 to TRBJ2-7; 7 bases are a match to TRBD2. The CDR3 contains 14 residues. The trim removed 5 bases at V and 4 bases at J, leaving 8 bases unmatched. The V gene's germline CDR1 is LNHNV and CDR2 YYDKDF (reference sequence). The CDR3 DNA follows: TGTGCCACCAGCCCCAGTGGGGGGGGATACGAGCAGTACTTC. Residues: CATSPSGGGYEQYF.

V is TRBV5-1 and J is TRBJ2-1; 10 nucleotides agree with TRBD2. The CDR3 extends over 15 amino acids. Unmatched junction bases numbered 4, after V lost 0 bases and J lost 7 bases. Germline lookup yields CDR1 SGHRS and CDR2 YFSETQ. The CDR3 region has the DNA TGCGCCAGCAGCTTGGTACTAGCGGGAATGAATGAGCAGTTCTTC. Encoded protein: CASSLVLAGMNEQFF.

V and J are TRBV6-5 and TRBJ2-1, with D perhaps matching TRBD2 (6 bases). The V end lost 5 bases, the J end lost 8 bases, and 19 bases lay between the germline ends. The CDR3 is made up of 15 amino acids. Per germline, CDR1 MNHEY and CDR2 SVGAGI. CDR3 in DNA: TGTGCCAGCAGTACTAGGAGGGTGAGGGACGATGAGCAGTTCTTC. It translates to CASSTRRVRDDEQFF.

The chain combines TRBV4-1 with TRBJ2-5, with D possibly matching TRBD1 (6 bases). From germline, CDR1 is MGHRA and CDR2 YSYEKL. The V end lost 0 bases, the J end lost 5 bases, and 10 bases lay between the germline ends. There are 14 residues in the CDR3. The DNA of the CDR3 is TGCGCCAGCAGCCAAGATCAGGGGCGGGAGACCCAGTACTTC. Its protein is CASSQDQGRETQYF.